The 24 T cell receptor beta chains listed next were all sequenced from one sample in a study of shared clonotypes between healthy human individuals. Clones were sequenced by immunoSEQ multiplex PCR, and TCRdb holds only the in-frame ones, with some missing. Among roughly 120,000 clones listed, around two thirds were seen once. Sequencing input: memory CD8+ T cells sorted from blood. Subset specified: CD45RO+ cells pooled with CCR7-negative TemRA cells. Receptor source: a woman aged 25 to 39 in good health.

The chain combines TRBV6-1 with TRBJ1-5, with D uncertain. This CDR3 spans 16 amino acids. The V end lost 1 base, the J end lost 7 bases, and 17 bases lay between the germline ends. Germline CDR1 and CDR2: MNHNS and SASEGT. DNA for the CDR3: TGTGCCAGCAGTGAAGTGCCCGGACTGGGGAGACAGCCCCAGCATTTT. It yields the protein CASSEVPGLGRQPQHF.

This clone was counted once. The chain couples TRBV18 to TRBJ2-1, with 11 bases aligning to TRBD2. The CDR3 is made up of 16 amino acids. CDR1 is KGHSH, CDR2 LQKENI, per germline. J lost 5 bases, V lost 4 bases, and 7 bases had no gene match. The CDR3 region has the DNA TGTGCCAGCTCACGGCCCCCGGGACTAGCGGACAATGAGCAGTTCTTC. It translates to CASSRPPGLADNEQFF.

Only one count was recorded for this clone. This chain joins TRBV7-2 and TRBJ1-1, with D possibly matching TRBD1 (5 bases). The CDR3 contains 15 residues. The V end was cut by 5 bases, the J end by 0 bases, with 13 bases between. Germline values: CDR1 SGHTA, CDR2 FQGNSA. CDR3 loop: CASSLRDSLNTEAFF. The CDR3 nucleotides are TGTGCCAGCAGCCTCCGTGACAGTTTGAACACTGAAGCTTTCTTT. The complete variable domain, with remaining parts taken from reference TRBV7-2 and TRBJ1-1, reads GAGVSQSPSNKVTEKGKDVELRCDPISGHTALYWYRQSLGQGLEFLIYFQGNSAPDKSGLPSDRFSAERTGGSVSTLTIQRTQQEDSAVYLCASSLRDSLNTEAFFGQGTRLTVV.

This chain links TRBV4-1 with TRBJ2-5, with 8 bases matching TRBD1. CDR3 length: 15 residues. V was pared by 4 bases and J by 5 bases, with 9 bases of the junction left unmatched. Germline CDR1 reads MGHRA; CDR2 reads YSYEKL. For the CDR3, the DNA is TGCGCCAGCAGCCCACCTGACAGGGGTCGGGAGACCCAGTACTTC. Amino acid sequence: CASSPPDRGRETQYF.

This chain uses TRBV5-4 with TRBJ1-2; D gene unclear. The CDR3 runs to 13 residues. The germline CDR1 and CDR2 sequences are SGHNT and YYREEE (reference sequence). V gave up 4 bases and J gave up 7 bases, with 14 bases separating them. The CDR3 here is CASSPGAFPGYTF. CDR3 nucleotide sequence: TGTGCCAGCAGCCCCGGCGCTTTTCCTGGCTACACCTTC.

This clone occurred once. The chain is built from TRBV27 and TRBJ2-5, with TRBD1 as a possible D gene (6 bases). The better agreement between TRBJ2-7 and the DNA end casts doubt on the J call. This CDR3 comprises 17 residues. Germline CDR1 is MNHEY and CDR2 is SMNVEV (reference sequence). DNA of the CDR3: TGTGCCAGCAGCCATCTTGGGGACACGGGGTTCCCCTACGAGCAGTACTTC. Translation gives CASSHLGDTGFPYEQYF.

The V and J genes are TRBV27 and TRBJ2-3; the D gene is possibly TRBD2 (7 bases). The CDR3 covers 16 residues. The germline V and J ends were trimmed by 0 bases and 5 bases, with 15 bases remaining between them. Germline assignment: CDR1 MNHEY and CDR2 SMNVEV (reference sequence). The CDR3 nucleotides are TGTGCCAGCAGTTTATCCGGGGGGCGAATAGGAGATACGCAGTATTTT. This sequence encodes CASSLSGGRIGDTQYF.

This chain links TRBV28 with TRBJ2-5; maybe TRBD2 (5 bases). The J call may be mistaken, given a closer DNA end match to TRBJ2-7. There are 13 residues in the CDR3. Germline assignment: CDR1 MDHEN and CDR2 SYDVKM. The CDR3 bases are TGTGCCAGCAGTTTGGGCGGGTCCTACGAGCAGTACTTC. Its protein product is CASSLGGSYEQYF.

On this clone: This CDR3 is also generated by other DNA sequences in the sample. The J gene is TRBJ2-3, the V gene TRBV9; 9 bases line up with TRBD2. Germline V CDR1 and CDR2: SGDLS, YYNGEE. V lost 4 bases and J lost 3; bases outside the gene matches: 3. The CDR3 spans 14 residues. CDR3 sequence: CASSLAGGTDTQYF. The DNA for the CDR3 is TGTGCCAGCAGCCTGGCGGGGGGGACAGATACGCAGTATTTT.

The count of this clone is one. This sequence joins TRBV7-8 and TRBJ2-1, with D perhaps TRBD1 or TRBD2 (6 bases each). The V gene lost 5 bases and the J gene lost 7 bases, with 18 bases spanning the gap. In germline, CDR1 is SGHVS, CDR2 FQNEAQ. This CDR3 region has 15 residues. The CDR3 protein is CASSPNRDWANEQFF. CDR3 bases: TGTGCCAGCAGCCCTAACAGGGACTGGGCGAATGAGCAGTTCTTC.

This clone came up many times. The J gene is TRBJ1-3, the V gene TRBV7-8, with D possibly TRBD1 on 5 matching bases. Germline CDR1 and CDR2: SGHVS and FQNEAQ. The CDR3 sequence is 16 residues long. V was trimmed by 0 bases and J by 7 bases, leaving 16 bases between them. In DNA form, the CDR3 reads TGTGCCAGCAGCTTAGCGCCCAGGGACGGGGGGAACACCATATATTTT. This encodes CASSLAPRDGGNTIYF.

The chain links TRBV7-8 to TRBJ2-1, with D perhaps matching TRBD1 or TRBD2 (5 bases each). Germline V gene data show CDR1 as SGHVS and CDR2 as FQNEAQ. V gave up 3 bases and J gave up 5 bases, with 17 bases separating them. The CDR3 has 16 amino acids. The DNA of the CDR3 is TGTGCCAGCAGCTTGGATGGGACGCCCCAAAACAATGAGCAGTTCTTC. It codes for CASSLDGTPQNNEQFF.

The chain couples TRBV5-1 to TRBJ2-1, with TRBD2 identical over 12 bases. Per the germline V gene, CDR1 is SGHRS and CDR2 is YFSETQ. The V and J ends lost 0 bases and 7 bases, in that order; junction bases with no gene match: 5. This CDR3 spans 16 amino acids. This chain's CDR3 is CASSLALLAGGNEQFF. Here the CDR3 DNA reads TGCGCCAGCAGCTTGGCCCTTCTAGCGGGAGGGAATGAGCAGTTCTTC.

The CDR3 nucleotides read TGTGCCTCACGGGACTTTGGCACAGATACGCAGTATTTT. Its translation is CASRDFGTDTQYF. The chain joins TRBV19 to TRBJ2-3, with D possibly matching TRBD2 (6 bases). With 11 bases removed from V and 1 base from J, the gap between germline ends came to 13 bases. Germline assignment: CDR1 LNHDA and CDR2 SQIVND (reference sequence). The CDR3 spans 13 residues.

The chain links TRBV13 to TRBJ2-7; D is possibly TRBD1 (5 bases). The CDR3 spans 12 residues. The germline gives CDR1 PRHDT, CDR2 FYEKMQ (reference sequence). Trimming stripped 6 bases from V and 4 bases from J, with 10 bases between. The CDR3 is CASRSTAYEQYF. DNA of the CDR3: TGTGCCAGCAGATCGACAGCGTACGAGCAGTACTTC.

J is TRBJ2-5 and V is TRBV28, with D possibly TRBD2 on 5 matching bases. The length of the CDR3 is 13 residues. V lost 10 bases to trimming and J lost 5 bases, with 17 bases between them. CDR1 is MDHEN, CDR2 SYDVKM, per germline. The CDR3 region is CATGKRLSETQYF. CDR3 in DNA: TGTGCCACGGGAAAGAGGCTCTCCGAGACCCAGTACTTC.

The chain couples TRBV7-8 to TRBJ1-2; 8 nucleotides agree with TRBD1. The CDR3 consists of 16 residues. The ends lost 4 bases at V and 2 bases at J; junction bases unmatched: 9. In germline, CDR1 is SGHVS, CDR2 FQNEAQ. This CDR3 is CASSSRWTGKNYGYTF. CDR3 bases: TGTGCCAGCAGCTCCCGGTGGACAGGGAAGAACTATGGCTACACCTTC.

The CDR3 nucleotides are TGTGCCAGCGGCAGCGGGAGGGCCTTCCACGAGCAGTACTTC. Translated, it gives CASGSGRAFHEQYF. The chain links TRBV7-8 to TRBJ2-7; 10 nucleotides match TRBD2. The CDR3 runs to 14 residues. J was trimmed by 5 bases and V by 8 bases; bases with no gene match: 9. Germline assignment: CDR1 SGHVS and CDR2 FQNEAQ.

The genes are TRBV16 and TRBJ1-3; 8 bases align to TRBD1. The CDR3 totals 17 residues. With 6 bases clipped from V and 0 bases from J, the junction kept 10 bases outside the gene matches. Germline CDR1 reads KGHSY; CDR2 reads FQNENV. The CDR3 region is CASSQTGAQLSGNTIYF. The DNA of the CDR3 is TGTGCCAGCAGTCAGACAGGGGCCCAGCTCTCTGGAAACACCATATATTTT. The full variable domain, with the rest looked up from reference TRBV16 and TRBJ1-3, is GEEVAQTPKHLVRGEGQKAKLYCAPIKGHSYVFWYQQVLKNEFKFLISFQNENVFDETGMPKERFSAKCLPNSPCSLEIQATKLEDSAVYFCASSQTGAQLSGNTIYFGEGSWLTVV.

CDR3 bases: TGCGCCAGCAGCTTGGCCTGGGGGGACGGGGAGACCCAGTACTTC. Translation: CASSLAWGDGETQYF. V and J are TRBV5-1 and TRBJ2-5, with a weak D call TRBD2 (6 bases). V lost 0 bases and J 5 bases, leaving 14 bases between the germline ends. Germline CDR1 reads SGHRS; CDR2 reads YFSETQ. CDR3 length: 15 amino acids.

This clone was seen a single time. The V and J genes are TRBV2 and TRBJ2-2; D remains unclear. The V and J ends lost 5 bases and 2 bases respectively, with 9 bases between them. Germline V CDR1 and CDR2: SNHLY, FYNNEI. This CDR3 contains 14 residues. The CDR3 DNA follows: TGTGCCAGCAGTTATAGCCGAAACACCGGGGAGCTGTTTTTT. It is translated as CASSYSRNTGELFF.

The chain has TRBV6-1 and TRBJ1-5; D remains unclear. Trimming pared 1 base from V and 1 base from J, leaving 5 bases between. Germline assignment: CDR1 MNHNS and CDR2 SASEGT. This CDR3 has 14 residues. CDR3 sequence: CASSEGMSNQPQHF. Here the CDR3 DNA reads TGTGCCAGCAGTGAAGGTATGAGCAATCAGCCCCAGCATTTT.

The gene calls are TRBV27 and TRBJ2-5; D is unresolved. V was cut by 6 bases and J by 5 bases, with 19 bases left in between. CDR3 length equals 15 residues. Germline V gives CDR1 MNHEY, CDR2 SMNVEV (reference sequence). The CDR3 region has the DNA TGTGCCAGCAGCCAAACCCCGGCGGTCTCGGAGACCCAGTACTTC. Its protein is CASSQTPAVSETQYF.

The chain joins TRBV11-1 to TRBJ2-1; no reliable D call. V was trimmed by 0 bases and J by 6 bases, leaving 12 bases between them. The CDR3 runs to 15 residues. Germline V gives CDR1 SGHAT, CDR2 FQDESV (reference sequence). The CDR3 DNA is TGTGCCAGCAGCTTAGCGTACAAGGGCCGCAATGAGCAGTTCTTC. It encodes CASSLAYKGRNEQFF.